The 9 T cell receptor beta chains below come from one sample, sequenced in a study of spatial heterogeneity in lung cancer. The time point denotes: blood at routine non-recurrence follow-up after resection. In TCRdb, the 5' RACE reads were re-called with MiXCR into one record per CDR3 protein. This table has about 10,000 distinct CDR3 sequences, 20% to 25% appearing once. Here the sequenced sample was PBMCs, taken at follow-up. The receptors were gathered from a female donor with early-stage non-small cell lung cancer.

This clonotype was observed a handful of times. V and J are TRBV20-1 and TRBJ2-6; TRBD2 is a possible D gene (5 bases). Germline V CDR1 and CDR2: DFQATT, SNEGSKA (reference sequence). CDR3 length: 13 amino acids. Trimming took off 5 bases at V and 0 bases at J, with 5 bases between the two ends. As DNA, the CDR3 is TGCAGTGCTGGACTCTCTGGGGCCAACGTCCTGACTTTC. Translation gives CSAGLSGANVLTF.

This clonotype is medium-sized in the sample. The gene calls are TRBV27 and TRBJ2-7; no firm D call. The CDR3 contains 14 residues. With 5 bases removed from V and 6 bases from J, the gap between germline ends came to 17 bases. Germline V CDR1 and CDR2: MNHEY, SMNVEV (reference sequence). CDR3 DNA sequence: TGTGCCAGCAGTAGGCAGGAAACCTTCTTCGAGCAGTACTTC. Its translation is CASSRQETFFEQYF.

The chain couples TRBV29-1 to TRBJ2-1; TRBD1 or TRBD2 may be the D gene (5 bases each). CDR3 length: 14 amino acids. Trimming shortened V by 4 bases and J by 0 bases, and 10 bases separated the two germline ends. Germline loops: CDR1 SQVTM, CDR2 ANQGSEA. The CDR3 bases are TGCAGCGTTGGAGGGGTCCGCTCCTACAATGAGCAGTTCTTC. This encodes CSVGGVRSYNEQFF.

This sequence joins TRBV4-3 and TRBJ1-2; D gene ambiguous. Germline values: CDR1 LGHNA, CDR2 YSLEER. This CDR3 region has 16 residues. The V end lost 0 bases, the J end lost 1 base, and 12 bases lay between the germline ends. CDR3 protein: CASSQEPGVRNYGYTF. Written as DNA, the CDR3 is TGCGCCAGCAGCCAAGAACCGGGCGTACGTAACTATGGCTACACCTTC.

The V gene is TRBV5-8, the J gene TRBJ2-2; the match to TRBD1 covers 9 bases. Germline V gene data show CDR1 as SGHTS and CDR2 as YDEGEE. The CDR3 sequence is 14 residues long. Trimming took 7 bases from V and 5 from J; bases not matched to a gene: 6. CDR3 coding DNA: TGTGCCAGCGCCCGACAGGGGGAGACCGGGGAGCTGTTTTTT. It codes for CASARQGETGELFF.

This chain connects TRBV5-1 to TRBJ2-5; possible D gene TRBD2, 6 bases. Germline V CDR1 and CDR2: SGHRS, YFSETQ. V lost 4 bases to trimming and J lost 5 bases, with 15 bases between them. CDR3 length equals 14 residues. This chain's CDR3 is CASSPPGASETQYF. Here the CDR3 DNA reads TGCGCCAGCAGCCCTCCGGGAGCGTCGGAGACCCAGTACTTC.

This clonotype was recorded a few times. The V gene is TRBV6-5, the J gene TRBJ2-2, with 11 bases lining up with TRBD2. With 0 bases clipped from V and 5 bases from J, the junction kept 8 bases outside the gene matches. The germline V gene encodes CDR1 MNHEY and CDR2 SVGAGI. The CDR3 is 18 residues long. CDR3 sequence: CASSYSTLGLAATGELFF. For the CDR3, the DNA is TGTGCCAGCAGTTACTCGACTTTGGGACTAGCGGCAACCGGGGAGCTGTTTTTT.

About this clonotype: A much larger clone lies one base from this, so it may be a read error. The chain combines TRBV28 with TRBJ1-4; D is perhaps TRBD1 (5 bases). This CDR3 region has 15 residues. Germline CDR1 MDHEN, CDR2 SYDVKM. Trimming cost V 7 bases and J 3 bases, with 15 bases left between them. The DNA of the CDR3 is TGTGCCAGCACCCGAGGGGCGCTGTCTAATGAAAAACTGTTTTTT. Amino acids: CASTRGALSNEKLFF.

The rearrangement links TRBV5-1 to TRBJ2-7; D assignment may be TRBD1 or TRBD2 (6 bases each). This CDR3 has 11 residues. The V end lost 5 bases, the J end lost 10 bases, and 13 bases lay between the germline ends. The germline V gene encodes CDR1 SGHRS and CDR2 YFSETQ. The CDR3 sequence: CASSRGGSQYF. CDR3 DNA sequence: TGCGCCAGCAGTCGAGGGGGGTCCCAGTACTTC.